This is a list of T cell receptor beta chains from one sample in a study of blood T cells in healthy people across ages. TCRdb called the 5' RACE reads again in MiXCR, with one record for every CDR3 protein. This sample has about 730,000 distinct CDR3 sequences; about 40% occur once, and the top ten carry around 20%. Input material: blood. These TCRs come from a woman between 55 and 75 years old in good health. Both conserved end residues are trimmed from each CDR3. The D gene is left open where the match is weak. Only part of the rows carry a size: once, few, many, or a class if the clone is expanded.

>.|.|TRBV28|TRBJ1-2
ASSFPGYGGYT
>.|.|TRBV7-8|TRBJ2-4
ASSLEGTPRGNIQY
>few|TRBD1|TRBV20-1|TRBJ2-3
SARRDRGSRTDTQY
>once|TRBD1|TRBV20-1|.
SAPPGGEETQY
>few|TRBD1|TRBV5-1|TRBJ2-7
ASSSGTGYEQY
>few|.|TRBV5-8|TRBJ2-7
ASSLGDMMTYEQY
>.|TRBD2|TRBV20-1|TRBJ2-7
SARGVLAGASYEQY
>.|TRBD2|TRBV12-3/TRBV12-4|TRBJ2-3
ASTSGGLAGGTDTQY
>.|.|TRBV10-3|TRBJ2-1
AISYNSGQALNEQF
>once|TRBD2|TRBV5-1|TRBJ2-2
ASSHGLAGGTGELF
>few|TRBD2|TRBV4-3|TRBJ2-5
ASSQDRPSGTNEQY
>.|TRBD2|TRBV3-1|TRBJ2-5
ASSHSPGGLAGGPFETQY
>many|.|TRBV21-1|TRBJ1-2
ASSIYAQNYGYT
>few|TRBD1|TRBV5-1|TRBJ1-6
ASSSMTGGGSPLH
>.|.|TRBV27|TRBJ1-6
ASSLFLWRDSPLH
>.|.|TRBV7-2|TRBJ1-5
ASGDIQPQH
>.|TRBD2|TRBV27|.
ASRQSGSYNEQY
>.|TRBD1|TRBV7-2|TRBJ1-6
ASSLGGTGRSPLH
>.|TRBD2|TRBV20-1|TRBJ2-7
SASLAGVIYEQY
>.|.|TRBV7-3|TRBJ2-1
AGSLNVNNEQF
>.|.|TRBV30|TRBJ1-3
AWRGLQPATIY
>.|.|TRBV20-1|TRBJ2-1
SASGEGNEQF
>.|TRBD1|TRBV24-1|TRBJ2-1
ATSDPGTGGKNEQF
>.|.|TRBV10-1|TRBJ2-1
ASSLTGPSNEQF
>few|.|TRBV29-1|TRBJ1-1
SVEVVRGATEAF
>few|TRBD2|TRBV2|TRBJ2-7
ASSDGASGSLREY
>.|TRBD2|TRBV20-1|TRBJ2-3
SARDLTASGRPDTQY
>.|TRBD1|TRBV12-3/TRBV12-4|TRBJ1-1
ASSRTGGRAEAF
>many|TRBD2|TRBV20-1|TRBJ2-7
SASASGGSSYEQY
>.|.|TRBV28|TRBJ2-5
ASGQSQETQY
>.|TRBD2|TRBV28|TRBJ2-1
ASRGGGLAGANEQF
>.|.|TRBV5-1|TRBJ2-3
ASSLEGRGATSTDTQY
>few|.|TRBV18|TRBJ2-3
ASSAAARQAQY
>.|TRBD2|TRBV20-1|TRBJ2-1
SARGVAGETYNEQF
>.|TRBD1|TRBV7-2|TRBJ1-5
ASSLAGQAIRNQPQH
>few|.|TRBV6-2/TRBV6-3|.
AAAGYSYNEQY
>.|.|TRBV29-1|TRBJ2-3
SVELEAMADTQY
>few|TRBD2|TRBV4-3|TRBJ2-1
ASSQDLDSGVNEQF
>.|.|TRBV20-1|TRBJ1-1
SASGRGGNTEAF
>.|.|TRBV5-6|TRBJ1-2
ASSILDGHYGYT
>.|.|TRBV11-2|TRBJ2-3
ASSLGGSSADTQY
>.|.|TRBV12-3/TRBV12-4|TRBJ2-7
ASTRETYEQY
>.|.|TRBV29-1|TRBJ2-2
SARPGYLLNTGELF
>few|.|TRBV30|TRBJ1-5
AWSPDSDQPQH
>.|.|TRBV20-1|TRBJ2-5
SAYDRLRETQY
>.|.|TRBV4-2|TRBJ1-1
ASSQETQGPTEAF
>few|.|TRBV5-1|TRBJ1-1
ASSLRQANTEAF
>.|TRBD1|TRBV18|TRBJ2-1
AGAQGTGFFNEQF
>many|TRBD2|TRBV7-2|TRBJ2-7
ASSLAAGGSYEQY
>.|TRBD2|TRBV5-1|TRBJ2-7
ASSMGLAGDEQY
>.|.|TRBV12-3/TRBV12-4|TRBJ1-3
ARSLGSTTRSGNTIY
>few|.|TRBV12-3/TRBV12-4|TRBJ2-1
ASSFLGSEQF
>.|.|TRBV20-1|TRBJ1-6
SARDRRSPLH